This record looks at one TCR beta chain sequence and its context. This record belongs to a study of blood T cell repertoires in COVID-19. Turning to the study itself: Recovered status in Cohort 3 required two negative PCRs, clearance, or symptom resolution. T cells, B-cell-depleted T cells, or PBMCs provided the cDNA or gDNA that served as material.

How the authors handled the data: Estimation of nucleated cell counts was performed using reference gene primer amplification. Here immunoSEQ multiplex PCR was the method, and the copy in TCRdb shows in-frame clones only, minus some. D and trimming come from the DNA, and the V and J calls and clone size come from that table. Counted here are 350,000 to 450,000 clones, approximately 87% occurring once; the ten biggest clones make up roughly 1.9%. Looked up from germline, CDR1 is LNHDA and CDR2 is SQIVND (reference sequence). V was pared by 5 bases and J by 2 bases, with 12 bases of the junction left unmatched. There are 17 residues in the CDR3.

The chain combines TRBV19 with TRBJ2-3; 8 bases line up with TRBD2. Sample: PBMCs or T cells enriched from blood (not recorded which). The sequence derives from a middle-aged man in a cohort exposed to, infected with or recovered from COVID-19 (not recorded which). As DNA, the CDR3 is TGTGCCAGTAGTTGGGGCCTTAGCGGGGAACCCACAGATACGCAGTATTTT. Its protein product is CASSWGLSGEPTDTQYF.